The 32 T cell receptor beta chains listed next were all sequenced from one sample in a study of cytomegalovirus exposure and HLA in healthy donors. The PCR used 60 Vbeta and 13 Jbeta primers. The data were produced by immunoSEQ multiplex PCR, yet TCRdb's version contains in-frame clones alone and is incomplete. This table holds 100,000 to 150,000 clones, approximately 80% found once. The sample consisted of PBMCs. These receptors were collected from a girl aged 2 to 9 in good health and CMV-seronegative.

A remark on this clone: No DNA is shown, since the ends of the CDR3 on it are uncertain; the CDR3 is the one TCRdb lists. The CDR3 reads CASSLVGTGAKFGYF. This chain links TRBV11-3 with TRBJ2-7; the D segment call TRBD1 is taken from the table without a DNA check. The CDR3 numbers 15 amino acids, ends counted. The V gene's germline CDR1 is SGHNT and CDR2 YENEEA.

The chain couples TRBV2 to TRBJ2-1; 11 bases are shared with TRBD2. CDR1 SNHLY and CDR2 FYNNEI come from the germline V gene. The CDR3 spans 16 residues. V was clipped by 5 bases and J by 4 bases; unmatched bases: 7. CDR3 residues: CASSSSGGASYNEQFF. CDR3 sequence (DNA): TGTGCCAGCAGTAGTAGCGGGGGGGCTTCATACAATGAGCAGTTCTTC.

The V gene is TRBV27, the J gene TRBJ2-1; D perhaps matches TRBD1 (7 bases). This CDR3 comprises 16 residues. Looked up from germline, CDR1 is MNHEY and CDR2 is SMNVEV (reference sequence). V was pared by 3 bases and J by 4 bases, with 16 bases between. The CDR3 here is CASSFGTPGGYNEQFF. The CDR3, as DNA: TGTGCCAGCAGTTTCGGGACTCCAGGGGGTTACAATGAGCAGTTCTTC.

CDR3 protein: CAISESGQGATAEAFF. The CDR3 coding sequence is TGTGCCATCAGTGAGTCGGGGCAGGGGGCAACGGCTGAAGCTTTCTTT. This chain joins TRBV10-3 and TRBJ1-1; 8 positions agree with TRBD1. The CDR3 consists of 16 residues. Per the germline V gene, CDR1 is ENHRY and CDR2 is SYGVKD. With 0 bases clipped from V and 6 bases from J, the junction kept 9 bases outside the gene matches.

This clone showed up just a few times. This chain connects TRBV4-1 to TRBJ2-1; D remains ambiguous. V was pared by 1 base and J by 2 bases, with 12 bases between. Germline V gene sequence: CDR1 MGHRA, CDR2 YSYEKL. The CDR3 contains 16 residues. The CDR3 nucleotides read TGCGCCAGCAGCCAAGTAAACCTAGTTACCTACAATGAGCAGTTCTTC. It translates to CASSQVNLVTYNEQFF.

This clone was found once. CDR3 nucleotides: TGTGCCAGCAGCCTTCCTACAGGGAAAGGAGCGAGCAATCAGCCCCAGCATTTT. It specifies CASSLPTGKGASNQPQHF. This chain joins TRBV27 and TRBJ1-5; a possible D gene is TRBD1 (6 bases). Trimming took 6 bases from V and 1 from J, leaving 22 bases between them. This CDR3 contains 18 residues. CDR1 MNHEY and CDR2 SMNVEV come from the germline V gene (reference sequence).

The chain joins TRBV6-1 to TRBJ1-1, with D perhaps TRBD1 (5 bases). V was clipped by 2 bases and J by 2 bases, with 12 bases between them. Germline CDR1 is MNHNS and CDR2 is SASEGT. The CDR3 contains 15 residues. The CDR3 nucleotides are TGTGCCAGCAGTGAATGGGCGGGGCTCAACACTGAAGCTTTCTTT. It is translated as CASSEWAGLNTEAFF.

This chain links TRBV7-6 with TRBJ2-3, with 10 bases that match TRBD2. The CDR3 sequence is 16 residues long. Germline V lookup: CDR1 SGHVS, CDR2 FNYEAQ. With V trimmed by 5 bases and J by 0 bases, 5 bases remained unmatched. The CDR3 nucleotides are TGTGCCAGCAGCGCAAGAGCGGGAGGGAGCACAGATACGCAGTATTTT. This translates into CASSARAGGSTDTQYF.

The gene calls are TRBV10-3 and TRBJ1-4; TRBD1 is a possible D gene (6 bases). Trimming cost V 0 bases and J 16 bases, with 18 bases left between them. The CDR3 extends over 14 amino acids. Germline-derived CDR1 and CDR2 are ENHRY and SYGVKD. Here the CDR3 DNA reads TGTGCCATCAGTGAGTCCGATCTTGGGGGCGTCAAGTTTTTT. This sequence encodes CAISESDLGGVKFF.

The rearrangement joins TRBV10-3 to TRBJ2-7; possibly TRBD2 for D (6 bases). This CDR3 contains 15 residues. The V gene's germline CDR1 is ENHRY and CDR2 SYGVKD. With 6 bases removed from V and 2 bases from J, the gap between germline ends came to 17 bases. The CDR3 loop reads CAISGGGGRAYEQYF. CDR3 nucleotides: TGTGCCATCAGCGGGGGTGGGGGGAGAGCCTACGAGCAGTACTTC.

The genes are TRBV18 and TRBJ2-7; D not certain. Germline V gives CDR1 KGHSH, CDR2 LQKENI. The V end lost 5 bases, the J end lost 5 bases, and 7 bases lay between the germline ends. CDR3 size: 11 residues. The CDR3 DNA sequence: TGTGCCAGCTCAACTCAAAACGAGCAGTACTTC. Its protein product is CASSTQNEQYF.

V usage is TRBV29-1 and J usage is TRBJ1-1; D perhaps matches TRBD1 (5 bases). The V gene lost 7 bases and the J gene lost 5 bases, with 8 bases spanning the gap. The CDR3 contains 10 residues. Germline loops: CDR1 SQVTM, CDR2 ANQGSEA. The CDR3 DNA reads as TGCAGCGGGGGGGAAACTGAAGCTTTCTTT. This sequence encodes CSGGETEAFF.

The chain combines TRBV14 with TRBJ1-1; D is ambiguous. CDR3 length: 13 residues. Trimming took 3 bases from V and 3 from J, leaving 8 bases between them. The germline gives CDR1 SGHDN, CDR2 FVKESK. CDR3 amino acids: CASSHGLYTEAFF. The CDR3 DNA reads TGTGCCAGCAGCCACGGACTGTACACTGAAGCTTTCTTT.

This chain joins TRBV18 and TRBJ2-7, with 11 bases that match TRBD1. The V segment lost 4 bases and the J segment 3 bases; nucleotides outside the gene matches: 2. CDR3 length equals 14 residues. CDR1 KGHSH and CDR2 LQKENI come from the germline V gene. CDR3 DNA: TGTGCCAGCTCACGAGGGACAGGGGGCTACGAGCAGTACTTC. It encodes CASSRGTGGYEQYF.

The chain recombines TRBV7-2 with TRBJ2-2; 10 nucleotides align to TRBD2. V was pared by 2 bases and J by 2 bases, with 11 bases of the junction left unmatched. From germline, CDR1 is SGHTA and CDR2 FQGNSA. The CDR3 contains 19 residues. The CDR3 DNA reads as TGTGCCAGCAGCTTATTGGTCCTAGCGGGGGCCACTAACACCGGGGAGCTGTTTTTT. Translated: CASSLLVLAGATNTGELFF.

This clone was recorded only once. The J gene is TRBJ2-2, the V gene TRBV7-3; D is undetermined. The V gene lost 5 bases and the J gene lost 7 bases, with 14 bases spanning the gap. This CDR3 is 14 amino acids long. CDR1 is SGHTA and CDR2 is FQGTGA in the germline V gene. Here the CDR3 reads CASSPPSGGGELFF. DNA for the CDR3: TGTGCCAGCAGCCCCCCATCGGGTGGCGGGGAGCTGTTTTTT.

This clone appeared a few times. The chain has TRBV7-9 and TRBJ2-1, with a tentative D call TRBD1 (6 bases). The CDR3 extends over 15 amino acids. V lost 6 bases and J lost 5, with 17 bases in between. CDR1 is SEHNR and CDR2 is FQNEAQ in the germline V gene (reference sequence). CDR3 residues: CASSTDRDKDNEQFF. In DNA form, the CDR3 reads TGTGCCAGCAGTACAGATAGGGACAAAGACAATGAGCAGTTCTTC.

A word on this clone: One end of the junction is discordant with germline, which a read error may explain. In nucleotides, the CDR3 is TGTGCCAGCAGCGAAGTCAGGGCAGGTGGGAACACTGAAGCTTTCTTT. This sequence encodes CASSEVRAGGNTEAFF. The chain links TRBV6-1 to TRBJ1-1; D may be TRBD1 (5 bases). Germline V gene lookup returns CDR1 MNHNS and CDR2 SASEGT. This CDR3 contains 16 residues.

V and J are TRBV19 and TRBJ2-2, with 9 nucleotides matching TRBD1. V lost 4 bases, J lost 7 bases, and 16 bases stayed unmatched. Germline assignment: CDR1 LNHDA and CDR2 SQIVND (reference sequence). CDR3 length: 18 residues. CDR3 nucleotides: TGTGCCAGTAGTACACAGGGGGCTGGCGGGAGTAGTGGCGGGGAGCTGTTTTTT. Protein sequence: CASSTQGAGGSSGGELFF. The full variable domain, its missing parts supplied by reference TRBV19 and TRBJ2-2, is DGGITQSPKYLFRKEGQNVTLSCEQNLNHDAMYWYRQDPGQGLRLIYYSQIVNDFQKGDIAEGYSVSREKKESFPLTVTSAQKNPTAFYLCASSTQGAGGSSGGELFFGEGSRLTVL.

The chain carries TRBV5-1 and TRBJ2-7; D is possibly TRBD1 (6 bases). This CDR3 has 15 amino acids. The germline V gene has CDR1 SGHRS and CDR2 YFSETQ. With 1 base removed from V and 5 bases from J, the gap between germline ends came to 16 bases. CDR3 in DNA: TGCGCCAGCAGCTTGTTCTTGGACAGAAAAAACGAGCAGTACTTC. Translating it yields CASSLFLDRKNEQYF.

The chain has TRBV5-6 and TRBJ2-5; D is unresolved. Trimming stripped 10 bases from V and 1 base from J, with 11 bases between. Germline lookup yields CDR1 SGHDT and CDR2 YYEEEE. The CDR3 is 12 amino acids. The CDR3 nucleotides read TGTGCCGGAGAGCGAATCCAAGAGACCCAGTACTTC. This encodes CAGERIQETQYF.

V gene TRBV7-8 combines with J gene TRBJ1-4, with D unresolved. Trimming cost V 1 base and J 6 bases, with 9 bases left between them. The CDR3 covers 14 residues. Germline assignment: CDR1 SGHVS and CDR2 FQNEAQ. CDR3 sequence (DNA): TGTGCCAGCAGCTTAGTTAGTAGAGATGAAAAACTGTTTTTT. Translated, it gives CASSLVSRDEKLFF.

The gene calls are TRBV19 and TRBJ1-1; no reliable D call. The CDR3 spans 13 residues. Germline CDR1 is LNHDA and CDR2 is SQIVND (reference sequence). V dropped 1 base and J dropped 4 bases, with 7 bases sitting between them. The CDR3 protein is CASSIGEVTEAFF. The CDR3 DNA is TGTGCCAGTAGTATAGGCGAGGTCACTGAAGCTTTCTTT.

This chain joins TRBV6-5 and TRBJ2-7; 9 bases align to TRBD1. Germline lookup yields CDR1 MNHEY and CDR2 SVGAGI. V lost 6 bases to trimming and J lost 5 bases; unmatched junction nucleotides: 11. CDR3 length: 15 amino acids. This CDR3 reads CASSLDRGRIHEQYF. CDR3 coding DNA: TGTGCCAGCAGCCTCGACAGGGGGAGAATCCACGAGCAGTACTTC.

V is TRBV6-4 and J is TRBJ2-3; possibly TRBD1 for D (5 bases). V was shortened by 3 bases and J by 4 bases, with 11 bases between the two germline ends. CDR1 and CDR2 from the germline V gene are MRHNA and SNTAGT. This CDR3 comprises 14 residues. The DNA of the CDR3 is TGTGCCAGCAGTGAGGGTCAGGGCTCAGATACGCAGTATTTT. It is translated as CASSEGQGSDTQYF.

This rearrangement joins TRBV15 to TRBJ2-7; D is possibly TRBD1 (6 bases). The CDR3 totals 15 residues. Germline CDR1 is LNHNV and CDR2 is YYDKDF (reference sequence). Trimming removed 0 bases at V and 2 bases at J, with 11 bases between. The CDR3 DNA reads TGTGCCACCAGCAGAGATGGACAGAGTACCTACGAGCAGTACTTC. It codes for CATSRDGQSTYEQYF.

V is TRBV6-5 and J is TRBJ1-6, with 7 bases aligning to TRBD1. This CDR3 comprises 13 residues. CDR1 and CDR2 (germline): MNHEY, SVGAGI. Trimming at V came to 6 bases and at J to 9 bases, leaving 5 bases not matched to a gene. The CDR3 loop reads CASRKYRGSPLHF. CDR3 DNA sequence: TGTGCCAGCAGGAAATACAGGGGTTCACCCCTCCACTTT.

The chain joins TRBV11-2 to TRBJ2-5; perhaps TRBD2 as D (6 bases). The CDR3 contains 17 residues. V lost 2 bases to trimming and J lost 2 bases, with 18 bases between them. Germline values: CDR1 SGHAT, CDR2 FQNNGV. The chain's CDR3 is CASSLWEAGTRQETQYF. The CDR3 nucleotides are TGTGCCAGCAGCTTATGGGAGGCAGGGACGAGGCAAGAGACCCAGTACTTC.

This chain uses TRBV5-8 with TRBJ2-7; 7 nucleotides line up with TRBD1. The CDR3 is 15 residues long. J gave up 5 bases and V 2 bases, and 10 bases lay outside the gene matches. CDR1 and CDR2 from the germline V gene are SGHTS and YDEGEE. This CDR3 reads CASSLITGVYDEQYF. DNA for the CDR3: TGTGCCAGCAGCTTAATAACAGGGGTGTACGACGAGCAGTACTTC.

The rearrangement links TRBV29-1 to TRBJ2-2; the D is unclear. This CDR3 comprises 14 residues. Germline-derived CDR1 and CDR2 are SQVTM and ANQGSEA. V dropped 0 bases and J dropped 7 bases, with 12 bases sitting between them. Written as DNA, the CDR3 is TGCAGCGTTGAAGAGTCCGAAGCCCACGGGGAGCTGTTTTTT. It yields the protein CSVEESEAHGELFF.

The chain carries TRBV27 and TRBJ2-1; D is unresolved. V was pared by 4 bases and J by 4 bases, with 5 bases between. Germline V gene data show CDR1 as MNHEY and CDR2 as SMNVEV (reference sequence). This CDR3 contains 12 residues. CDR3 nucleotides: TGTGCCAGCAGTTCGCAGTACAATGAGCAGTTCTTC. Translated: CASSSQYNEQFF.

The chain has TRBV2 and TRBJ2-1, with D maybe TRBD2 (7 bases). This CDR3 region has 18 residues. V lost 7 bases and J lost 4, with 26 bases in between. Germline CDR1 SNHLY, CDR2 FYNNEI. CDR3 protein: CASKVAGRSGVGYNEQFF. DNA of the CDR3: TGTGCCAGCAAGGTAGCGGGCCGCTCAGGGGTTGGTTACAATGAGCAGTTCTTC.